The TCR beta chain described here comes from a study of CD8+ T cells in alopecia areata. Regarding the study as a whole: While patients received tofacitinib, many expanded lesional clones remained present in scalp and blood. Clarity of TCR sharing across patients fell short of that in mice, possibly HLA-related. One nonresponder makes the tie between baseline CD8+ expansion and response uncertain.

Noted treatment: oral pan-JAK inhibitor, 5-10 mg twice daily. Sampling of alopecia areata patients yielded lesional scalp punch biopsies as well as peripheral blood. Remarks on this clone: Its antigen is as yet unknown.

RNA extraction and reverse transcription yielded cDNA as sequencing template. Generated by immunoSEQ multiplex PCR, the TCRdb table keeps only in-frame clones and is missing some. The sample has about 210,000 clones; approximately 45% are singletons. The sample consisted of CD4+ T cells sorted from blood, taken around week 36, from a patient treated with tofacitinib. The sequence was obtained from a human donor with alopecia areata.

The CDR3 DNA sequence: TGTGCCAGCAGTGAAGGGACTAGGTCCTACAATGAGCAGTTCTTC. This codes for CASSEGTRSYNEQFF. This sequence joins TRBV2 and TRBJ2-1; TRBD2 agrees at 7 bases. V was pared by 1 base and J by 1 base, with 1 base of the junction left unmatched. CDR1 SNHLY and CDR2 FYNNEI come from the germline V gene. The CDR3 is 15 residues long.